The 26 T cell receptor beta chains presented below share a single source sample, sequenced in a study of preoperative IRX-2 immunotherapy in early breast cancer. Data came from immunoSEQ multiplex PCR; TCRdb stores just in-frame clones and leaves some out. The table lists roughly 30,000 clones, under 85% of them singletons, with approximately 2.7% in the top ten. Treatment here: preoperative locoregional IRX-2 cytokine immunotherapy. Sample: lymph node tissue, taken from a patient treated with IRX-2 immunotherapy. These receptors originate from a human donor with breast cancer.

This chain connects TRBV6-8 to TRBJ2-7, with a tentative D call TRBD2 (6 bases). Germline CDR1 is MNHGY and CDR2 is SAAAGT. V shed 7 bases and J shed 4 bases, with 20 bases lying between them. The CDR3 has 15 amino acids. CDR3 residues: CASISGSGSNYEQYF. DNA of the CDR3: TGTGCCAGCATTAGCGGCTCGGGCAGCAATTACGAGCAGTACTTC.

The V and J genes are TRBV18 and TRBJ1-2, with 9 nucleotides matching TRBD1. The J segment lost 3 bases and the V segment lost 5 bases, leaving 13 bases of the junction unmatched. Looked up from germline, CDR1 is KGHSH and CDR2 is LQKENI. This CDR3 spans 17 amino acids. The CDR3 DNA is TGTGCCAGCTCAGTAATCTACAGGGGGCCAACCGACTATGGCTACACCTTC. Its translation: CASSVIYRGPTDYGYTF.

The V and J genes are TRBV6-8 and TRBJ1-4, with D perhaps TRBD1 (5 bases). Germline V gene lookup returns CDR1 MNHGY and CDR2 SAAAGT. V lost 5 bases and J lost 3, with 10 bases in between. This CDR3 region has 14 residues. This CDR3 reads CASSPQGPNEKLFF. In DNA, the CDR3 is TGTGCCAGCAGTCCCCAGGGACCTAATGAAAAACTGTTTTTT.

V gene TRBV27 combines with J gene TRBJ1-1, with D uncertain. The length of the CDR3 is 15 residues. Trimming shortened V by 3 bases and J by 6 bases, and 17 bases separated the two germline ends. Germline CDR1 reads MNHEY; CDR2 reads SMNVEV (reference sequence). CDR3 nucleotides: TGTGCCAGCAGTTTTTGGGCCGGCACCTTAGCTGAAGCTTTCTTT. This translates into CASSFWAGTLAEAFF.

This chain links TRBV19 with TRBJ1-5; 7 bases are a match to TRBD1. The germline V gene has CDR1 LNHDA and CDR2 SQIVND (reference sequence). This CDR3 has 15 residues. J was trimmed by 2 bases and V by 3 bases; bases with no gene match: 4. The CDR3 DNA reads TGTGCCAGTAGTATCGACAGGGAAGGCAATCAGCCCCAGCATTTT. Translation: CASSIDREGNQPQHF.

The V call is TRBV18, the J call TRBJ2-7, with D unresolved. Trimming left V 3 bases short and J 3 bases short, with 9 bases between. Per the germline V gene, CDR1 is KGHSH and CDR2 is LQKENI. This CDR3 comprises 13 residues. The chain's CDR3 is CASSPSSNYEQYF. The DNA of the CDR3 is TGTGCCAGCTCACCTTCCAGCAACTACGAGCAGTACTTC.

CDR3 DNA sequence: TGTGCCAGCAGCTTGGTTGTAAGCACAGATACGCAGTATTTT. Protein: CASSLVVSTDTQYF. The rearrangement joins TRBV11-3 to TRBJ2-3, with no clear D. V lost 3 bases and J lost 0, with 7 bases in between. Germline CDR1 is SGHNT and CDR2 is YENEEA. The CDR3 has 14 residues.

The V and J genes are TRBV19 and TRBJ1-1, with a tentative D call TRBD1 (6 bases). V lost 2 bases and J 0 bases, leaving 16 bases between the germline ends. CDR1 and CDR2 (germline): LNHDA, SQIVND (reference sequence). The CDR3 has 17 amino acids. CDR3 DNA: TGTGCCAGTAGTATACGAGGGGGGGTGATTGTGAACACTGAAGCTTTCTTT. Residues: CASSIRGGVIVNTEAFF.

The V call is TRBV11-1, the J call TRBJ2-1; 8 nucleotides agree with TRBD2. V lost 1 base, J lost 2 bases, and 10 bases stayed unmatched. The CDR3 has 18 residues. The germline gives CDR1 SGHAT, CDR2 FQDESV (reference sequence). The CDR3, as DNA: TGTGCCAGCAGCTTAGGATTTAGCGGGACGATGCCCTACAATGAGCAGTTCTTC. As protein: CASSLGFSGTMPYNEQFF.

A few counts support this clone. The chain carries TRBV7-7 and TRBJ2-5, with TRBD1 matching over 9 bases. V was clipped by 5 bases and J by 5 bases; unmatched bases: 9. The germline V gene encodes CDR1 SSHAT and CDR2 FNYEAQ (reference sequence). This CDR3 has 15 amino acids. The DNA for the CDR3 is TGTGCCAGCAGCCCCGGGACAGGGATAGGGGAGACCCAGTACTTC. It specifies CASSPGTGIGETQYF.

The chain has TRBV6-8 and TRBJ2-1, with 8 bases that match TRBD1. The V gene end was trimmed by 3 bases and the J gene end by 12 bases; junction bases not matched to a gene: 13. CDR1 and CDR2 from the germline V gene are MNHGY and SAAAGT. This CDR3 contains 15 residues. In nucleotides, the CDR3 is TGTGCCAGCAGTTATTCCGGGCAGGGGGCGCTAGGGCAGTTCTTC. As protein: CASSYSGQGALGQFF.

The sample holds one count of this clone. V usage is TRBV1 and J usage is TRBJ1-2; the D call in the table, TRBD1, was not verified against the DNA. TRBV1 is a listed pseudogene. The CDR3 has 15 residues. The CDR3 nucleotides are TGCGCCAGCAGCCGGTGGGACAGGGGAGGGAACGGCTACACCTTC. Amino acid sequence: CASSRWDRGGNGYTF.

This chain joins TRBV7-5 and TRBJ2-3; the tabulated D call, TRBD2, remains unverified against the DNA. TRBV7-5 is a listed pseudogene. This CDR3 region has 15 residues. The CDR3 nucleotides are TGTGCCAGCAGCATTAGCGGGAGCGGCACAGATACGCAGTATTTT. Its protein product is CASSISGSGTDTQYF.

The V call is TRBV7-1, the J call TRBJ2-3; D tentatively reads TRBD1 or TRBD2 (5 bases each). TRBV7-1 is classed as an ORF, of uncertain function. Trimming left V 5 bases short and J 14 bases short, with 20 bases between. This CDR3 is 13 amino acids long. CDR3 in amino acids: CASSQDTGTQTYF. Written as DNA, the CDR3 is TGTGCCAGCAGCCAAGATACCGGGACCCAGACGTATTTT.

V usage is TRBV6-8 and J usage is TRBJ2-3; D uncertain. The V gene lost 7 bases and the J gene lost 1 base, with 9 bases spanning the gap. Germline assignment: CDR1 MNHGY and CDR2 SAAAGT. The CDR3 consists of 13 residues. As DNA, the CDR3 is TGTGCCAGCAATCGACCTGGCACAGATACGCAGTATTTT. This sequence encodes CASNRPGTDTQYF.

This chain joins TRBV30 and TRBJ1-5; possibly TRBD1 for D (5 bases). This CDR3 spans 13 amino acids. In germline, CDR1 is GTSNPN, CDR2 SVGIG (reference sequence). V shed 2 bases and J shed 5 bases, with 10 bases lying between them. The CDR3 loop is CAWSPSGDQPQHF. CDR3 coding DNA: TGTGCCTGGAGTCCCTCGGGGGATCAGCCCCAGCATTTT.

The chain links TRBV30 to TRBJ1-6, with 10 nucleotides matching TRBD1. The germline V gene encodes CDR1 GTSNPN and CDR2 SVGIG (reference sequence). CDR3 length equals 16 residues. V shed 3 bases and J 9 bases; nucleotides not matched to a gene: 11. In DNA form, the CDR3 reads TGTGCCTGGAGCGCCCTCGGGGACAGGGGAAGTTCACCCCTCCACTTT. Protein product: CAWSALGDRGSSPLHF. The whole variable domain, filled in from reference TRBV30 and TRBJ1-6, reads SQTIHQWPATLVQPVGSPLSLECTVEGTSNPNLYWYRQAAGRGLQLLFYSVGIGQISSEVPQNLSASRPQDRQFILSSKKLLLSDSGFYLCAWSALGDRGSSPLHFGNGTRLTVT.

The chain employs TRBV7-6 and TRBJ1-3, with 7 nucleotides matching TRBD1. This CDR3 contains 15 residues. V lost 5 bases and J lost 7; bases outside the gene matches: 11. Germline V gene data show CDR1 as SGHVS and CDR2 as FNYEAQ. The CDR3 here is CASSTNQGEANTIYF. The CDR3 nucleotides read TGTGCCAGCAGCACCAATCAGGGGGAGGCGAACACCATATATTTT.

This clone was detected only a few times. The V call is TRBV23-1, the J call TRBJ1-6; D is unresolved. TRBV23-1 is identified as an open reading frame with a role that is uncertain. Trimming took 6 bases from V and 8 from J, leaving 17 bases between them. The CDR3 length is 15 residues. This CDR3 reads CASSQLESLYSPLHF. The DNA for the CDR3 is TGCGCCAGCAGCCAGCTGGAGAGCTTGTATTCACCCCTCCACTTT.

This clone was found once. V is TRBV6-8 and J is TRBJ2-5; no reliable D call. CDR3 length equals 16 residues. V was cut by 10 bases and J by 1 base, with 22 bases left in between. CDR1 is MNHGY, CDR2 SAAAGT, per germline. CDR3 DNA sequence: TGTGCCATCAGAGACCCGGACGGAATCCCCCAAGAGACCCAGTACTTC. Protein product: CAIRDPDGIPQETQYF.

The chain carries TRBV4-1 and TRBJ1-1; D call uncertain. CDR1 MGHRA and CDR2 YSYEKL come from the germline V gene. The ends were cut back, 1 base at V and 1 base at J, with 10 bases in the middle. CDR3 length: 15 amino acids. This chain's CDR3 is CASSQGVVENTEAFF. CDR3 bases: TGCGCCAGCAGCCAAGGCGTGGTTGAGAACACTGAAGCTTTCTTT.

This clone was detected once. The chain uses TRBV1 and TRBJ2-7; no DNA check was done on the table's D call, TRBD1. TRBV1 is deemed a pseudogene. The CDR3 is 17 amino acids. The CDR3 bases are TGCGCCAGCAGCCAACCCAAGTCAGGGAAAGACGGCTACGAGCAGTACTTC. Protein sequence: CASSQPKSGKDGYEQYF.

The J gene is TRBJ1-2, the V gene TRBV6-8; TRBD1 matches at 7 bases. CDR3 length: 13 residues. The germline CDR1 and CDR2 sequences are MNHGY and SAAAGT. V gave up 5 bases and J gave up 7 bases; unmatched junction bases: 7. This CDR3 reads CASSKQGIGGYTF. The CDR3 DNA is TGTGCCAGCAGTAAACAGGGGATTGGTGGCTACACCTTC.

The chain couples TRBV18 to TRBJ1-1; D is ambiguous. Per germline, CDR1 KGHSH and CDR2 LQKENI. This CDR3 contains 13 residues. Trimming removed 5 bases at V and 4 bases at J, with 11 bases between. The CDR3 bases are TGTGCCAGCTCAGGCTTTTTGGGCACTGAAGCTTTCTTT. Translation gives CASSGFLGTEAFF.

This chain links TRBV7-4 with TRBJ2-5; possibly TRBD2 for D (5 bases). This CDR3 comprises 14 residues. Deletions cut 5 bases from V and 5 bases from J, with 15 bases between. CDR1 and CDR2 from the germline V gene are SGHVT and SQSDAQ. This CDR3 is CASSRTPSWETQYF. For the CDR3, the DNA is TGTGCCAGCAGCCGGACTCCTTCTTGGGAGACCCAGTACTTC. Supplemented by reference TRBV7-4 and TRBJ2-5, the full variable domain reads GAGVSQSPRYKVAKRGRDVALRCDSISGHVTLYWYRQTLGQGSEVLTYSQSDAQRDKSGRPSGRFSAERPERSVSTLKIQRTEQGDSAVYLCASSRTPSWETQYFGPGTRLLVL.

The sample holds one count of this clone. The genes are TRBV7-5 and TRBJ2-7; the table's D gene call, TRBD1, was not cross checked with the DNA. TRBV7-5 is given as a pseudogene. There are 18 residues in the CDR3. DNA of the CDR3: TGTGCCAGCAGCTCCCGGACAGAGAGTTCCCCCCGGCCGTACGAGCAGTACTTC. It specifies CASSSRTESSPRPYEQYF.